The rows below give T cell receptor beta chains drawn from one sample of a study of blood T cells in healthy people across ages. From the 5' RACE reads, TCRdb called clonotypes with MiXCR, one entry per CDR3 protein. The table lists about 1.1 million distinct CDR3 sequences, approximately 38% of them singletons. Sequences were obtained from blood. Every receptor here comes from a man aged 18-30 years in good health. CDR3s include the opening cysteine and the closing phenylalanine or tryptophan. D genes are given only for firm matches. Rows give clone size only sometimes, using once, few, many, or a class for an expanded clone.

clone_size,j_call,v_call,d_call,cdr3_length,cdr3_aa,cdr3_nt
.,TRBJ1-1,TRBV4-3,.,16,CASSQEPAGMNTEAFF,TGCGCCAGCAGCCAAGAACCGGCGGGAATGAACACTGAAGCTTTCTTT
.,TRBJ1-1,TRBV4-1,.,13,CASSQDVGVRAFF,TGCGCCAGCAGCCAAGATGTGGGGGTTAGAGCTTTCTTT
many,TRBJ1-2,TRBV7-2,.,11,CASSLEIGYTF,TGTGCCAGCAGCTTAGAAATTGGCTACACCTTC
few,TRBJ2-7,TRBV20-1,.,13,CSAPDRVNYEQYF,TGCAGTGCTCCGGACCGAGTGAACTACGAGCAGTACTTC
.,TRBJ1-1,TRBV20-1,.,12,CSANQWQGEAFF,TGCAGTGCTAATCAGTGGCAGGGTGAAGCTTTCTTT
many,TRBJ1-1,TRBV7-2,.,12,CASSLDRAEAFF,TGTGCCAGCAGCCTGGACAGAGCTGAAGCTTTCTTT
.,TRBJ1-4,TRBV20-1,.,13,CSVPGSANEKLFF,TGCAGTGTGCCGGGGTCAGCTAATGAAAAACTGTTTTTT
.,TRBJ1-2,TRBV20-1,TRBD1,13,CSARGQGAEGYTF,TGCAGTGCTAGAGGACAGGGGGCGGAAGGCTACACCTTC
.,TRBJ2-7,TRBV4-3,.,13,CASSQEALYEQYF,TGCGCCAGCAGCCAAGAAGCCCTCTACGAGCAGTACTTC
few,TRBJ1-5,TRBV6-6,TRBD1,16,CASRDRDITSNQPQHF,TGTGCCAGCAGGGACAGGGATATAACTAGCAATCAGCCCCAGCATTTT
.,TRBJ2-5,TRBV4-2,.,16,CASSQESARGQETQYF,TGTGCCAGCAGCCAAGAATCGGCCAGGGGCCAAGAGACCCAGTACTTC
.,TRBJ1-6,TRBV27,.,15,CASSVQGSGNSPLHF,TGTGCCAGCAGTGTACAGGGATCGGGGAATTCACCCCTCCACTTT
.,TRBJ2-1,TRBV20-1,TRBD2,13,CSAYRTSWDEQFF,TGCAGCGCTTATAGGACTAGTTGGGATGAGCAGTTCTTC
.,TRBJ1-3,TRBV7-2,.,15,CASSSTQGIGNTIYF,TGTGCCAGCAGCTCCACACAGGGCATTGGAAACACCATATATTTT
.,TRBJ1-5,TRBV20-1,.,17,CSAEGRDAGTSNQPQHF,TGCAGTGCCGAGGGCAGGGATGCAGGCACAAGCAATCAGCCCCAGCATTTT
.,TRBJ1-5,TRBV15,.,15,CATSIGRETNQPQHF,TGTGCCACCAGCATAGGGAGGGAAACAAATCAGCCCCAGCATTTT
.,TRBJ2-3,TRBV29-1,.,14,CSGGGGRNTDTQYF,TGCAGCGGGGGAGGGGGGCGAAACACAGATACGCAGTATTTT
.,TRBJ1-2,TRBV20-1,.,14,CSARVATGSYGYTF,TGCAGTGCTAGAGTTGCAACAGGGAGCTATGGCTACACCTTC
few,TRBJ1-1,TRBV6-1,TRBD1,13,CASDREMNTEAFF,TGTGCCAGCGACAGGGAGATGAACACTGAAGCTTTCTTT
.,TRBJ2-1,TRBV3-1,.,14,CASSLGEAGNEQFF,TGTGCCAGCAGCCTGGGGGAAGCGGGCAATGAGCAGTTCTTC
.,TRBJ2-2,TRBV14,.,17,CASSQDRRAENTGELFF,TGTGCCAGCAGCCAAGATCGGCGGGCAGAGAACACCGGGGAGCTGTTTTTT
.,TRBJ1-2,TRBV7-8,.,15,CASSLAHRASYGYTF,TGTGCCAGCAGCTTAGCCCACAGGGCATCCTATGGCTACACCTTC
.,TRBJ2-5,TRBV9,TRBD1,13,CASSGGQEETQYF,TGTGCCAGCAGCGGGGGACAGGAAGAGACCCAGTACTTC
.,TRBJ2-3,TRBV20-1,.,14,CSASRPSSPDTQYF,TGCAGTGCTAGTAGGCCTAGCTCCCCAGATACGCAGTATTTT
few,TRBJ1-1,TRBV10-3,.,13,CAISDGGDTEAFF,TGTGCCATCAGTGATGGTGGGGACACTGAAGCTTTCTTT
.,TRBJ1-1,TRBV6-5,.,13,CASRSGGGDEAFF,TGTGCCAGCAGAAGCGGTGGGGGGGATGAAGCTTTCTTT
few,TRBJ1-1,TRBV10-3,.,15,CAISGLAGGHTEAFF,TGTGCCATCAGTGGCCTAGCAGGAGGACACACTGAAGCTTTCTTT
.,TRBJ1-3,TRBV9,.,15,CASSVGGLTGNTIYF,TGTGCCAGCAGCGTTGGGGGCCTCACTGGAAACACCATATATTTT